One sample yielded the 31 T cell receptor beta chains listed below, sequenced in a study of T cells in Graves' hyperthyroidism and ophthalmopathy. Researchers amplified the TCR beta CDR3 regions from RNA transcripts. A set of HTBI primers served as the primers for a first-round RT-PCR of the TCR CDR3. MiXCR, run by TCRdb on the multiplex PCR reads, gives a single entry per CDR3 protein. The data contain roughly 740,000 distinct CDR3 sequences, roughly 15% of them singletons. Sequencing was done on a sample of blood. The receptors here all came from a young man with Graves' hyperthyroidism.

The sample holds many counts of this clonotype. The CDR3 here is CATSREEAHTQYF. The CDR3 nucleotides are TGTGCCACCAGCAGAGAGGAAGCACATACGCAGTATTTT. The rearrangement uses TRBV15 and TRBJ2-3; no reliable D call. The CDR3 length is 13 residues. CDR1 is LNHNV, CDR2 YYDKDF, per germline (reference sequence). V lost 0 bases and J lost 7, with 8 bases in between.

The table lists this clonotype with many counts. V and J are TRBV28 and TRBJ1-2; 12 positions agree with TRBD1. This CDR3 is built from 13 residues. The germline V gene encodes CDR1 MDHEN and CDR2 SYDVKM. V shed 7 bases, J shed 8 bases, and the junction held 5 bases outside the gene matches. The CDR3, as DNA: TGTGCCAGCACTCGGGACAGGGGGCGAGGCTACACCTTC. Its translation: CASTRDRGRGYTF.

This clonotype was seen at least ten times. The J gene is TRBJ2-2, the V gene TRBV9; D call uncertain. In germline, CDR1 is SGDLS, CDR2 YYNGEE. Trimming took off 0 bases at V and 6 bases at J, with 3 bases between the two ends. The CDR3 is 12 residues long. The CDR3 DNA sequence: TGTGCCAGCAGCGTAGCAGCCGGGGAGCTGTTTTTT. This codes for CASSVAAGELFF.

The chain carries TRBV19 and TRBJ2-2; no clear D gene. The CDR3 contains 16 residues. CDR1 and CDR2 from the germline V gene are LNHDA and SQIVND (reference sequence). Trimming pared 7 bases from V and 4 bases from J, leaving 19 bases between. The CDR3 here is CASTQPATHPTGELFF. CDR3 bases: TGTGCCAGTACCCAACCGGCAACCCACCCCACCGGGGAGCTGTTTTTT. The full variable domain, rest sourced from reference TRBV19 and TRBJ2-2, is DGGITQSPKYLFRKEGQNVTLSCEQNLNHDAMYWYRQDPGQGLRLIYYSQIVNDFQKGDIAEGYSVSREKKESFPLTVTSAQKNPTAFYLCASTQPATHPTGELFFGEGSRLTVL.

This rearrangement joins TRBV6-1 to TRBJ2-4, with 8 nucleotides matching TRBD2. The trim removed 4 bases at V and 6 bases at J, leaving 8 bases unmatched. Germline-derived CDR1 and CDR2 are MNHNS and SASEGT. The CDR3 length is 15 residues. DNA for the CDR3: TGTGCCAGCAGTGCCACGGGGGGGGCCGGAAACATTCAGTACTTC. Its translation: CASSATGGAGNIQYF.

This clonotype was detected only a few times. The chain is built from TRBV6-5 and TRBJ1-5, with D perhaps matching TRBD1 (5 bases). Deletions cut 3 bases from V and 4 bases from J, with 13 bases between. This CDR3 region has 15 residues. Germline values: CDR1 MNHEY, CDR2 SVGAGI. CDR3 DNA sequence: TGTGCCAGCAGTTATTCCGGGACCGCGAATCAGCCCCAGCATTTT. Its protein product is CASSYSGTANQPQHF.

Many counts were recorded for this clonotype. This chain links TRBV28 with TRBJ1-1, with 9 positions matching TRBD1. Germline V gene data show CDR1 as MDHEN and CDR2 as SYDVKM. Unmatched junction bases numbered 2, after V lost 8 bases and J lost 1 base. The CDR3 sequence is 13 residues long. The CDR3 region is CASGTGRNTEAFF. CDR3 bases: TGTGCCAGCGGGACAGGGAGGAACACTGAAGCTTTCTTT.

The chain joins TRBV20-1 to TRBJ1-1; no definite D call. The CDR3 is made up of 12 amino acids. Germline lookup yields CDR1 DFQATT and CDR2 SNEGSKA (reference sequence). V gave up 3 bases and J gave up 1 base, with 6 bases separating them. In DNA form, the CDR3 reads TGCAGTGCTAGGCGGTGGAACACTGAAGCTTTCTTT. It translates to CSARRWNTEAFF.

The chain couples TRBV13 to TRBJ1-1, with D possibly TRBD1 on 6 matching bases. The V end lost 6 bases, the J end lost 3 bases, and 23 bases lay between the germline ends. The germline V gene encodes CDR1 PRHDT and CDR2 FYEKMQ (reference sequence). The CDR3 is made up of 17 amino acids. CDR3 region: CASRVRAQGKKDTEAFF. The CDR3, as DNA: TGTGCCAGCAGAGTTAGAGCCCAGGGGAAGAAGGACACTGAAGCTTTCTTT.

This clonotype was counted between two and nine times. The V and J genes are TRBV14 and TRBJ2-4; D not resolved. The germline V and J ends were trimmed by 4 bases and 3 bases, with 7 bases remaining between them. The CDR3 has 13 amino acids. The germline CDR1 and CDR2 sequences are SGHDN and FVKESK. The CDR3 loop reads CASSRVGKNIQYF. The CDR3 region has the DNA TGTGCCAGCAGCCGGGTCGGCAAAAACATTCAGTACTTC.

This clonotype was recorded many times. The rearrangement links TRBV30 to TRBJ1-6; D not resolved. This CDR3 spans 11 amino acids. Trimming left V 1 base short and J 9 bases short, with 4 bases between. The germline V gene has CDR1 GTSNPN and CDR2 SVGIG (reference sequence). CDR3 sequence (DNA): TGTGCCTGGAGTGCGACTTCACCCCTCCACTTT. Translated, it gives CAWSATSPLHF.

This clonotype has a handful of counts. The genes are TRBV2 and TRBJ2-2; 13 nucleotides line up with TRBD2. The J segment lost 6 bases and the V segment lost 6 bases, leaving 4 bases of the junction unmatched. CDR3 size: 15 residues. Germline V gene data show CDR1 as SNHLY and CDR2 as FYNNEI. As DNA, the CDR3 is TGTGCCAGCAGAGGACTAGCGGGAGCACCCGGGGAGCTGTTTTTT. Amino acid sequence: CASRGLAGAPGELFF. The complete variable domain, with remaining parts taken from reference TRBV2 and TRBJ2-2, reads EPEVTQTPSHQVTQMGQEVILRCVPISNHLYFYWYRQILGQKVEFLVSFYNNEISEKSEIFDDQFSVERPDGSNFTLKIRSTKLEDSAMYFCASRGLAGAPGELFFGEGSRLTVL.

Ten or more counts support this clonotype. V and J are TRBV5-5 and TRBJ1-5; no firm D call. Per the germline V gene, CDR1 is SGHKS and CDR2 is YYEKEE (reference sequence). Trimming took 5 bases from V and 0 from J, leaving 12 bases between them. The CDR3 has 15 residues. Written as DNA, the CDR3 is TGTGCCAGCAGGGCTGGACCGGCTAGCAATCAGCCCCAGCATTTT. It specifies CASRAGPASNQPQHF.

This clonotype showed up many times. This sequence joins TRBV28 and TRBJ2-7; D is undetermined. This CDR3 comprises 13 residues. V was cut by 3 bases and J by 2 bases, with 8 bases left in between. The germline V gene encodes CDR1 MDHEN and CDR2 SYDVKM. CDR3 nucleotide sequence: TGTGCCAGCAGTTTGCAGGTGGCCTACGAGCAGTACTTC. As protein: CASSLQVAYEQYF. Based on the CDR3 plus reference TRBV28 and TRBJ2-7, the full variable domain is DVKVTQSSRYLVKRTGEKVFLECVQDMDHENMFWYRQDPGLGLRLIYFSYDVKMKEKGDIPEGYSVSREKKERFSLILESASTNQTSMYLCASSLQVAYEQYFGPGTRLTVT.

This clonotype was found a few times. This rearrangement joins TRBV6-1 to TRBJ2-7; D gene ambiguous. The CDR3 is 15 residues long. Germline values: CDR1 MNHNS, CDR2 SASEGT. V lost 6 bases to trimming and J lost 0 bases, with 15 bases between them. In nucleotides, the CDR3 is TGTGCCAGCAGGGGTTCCTCCCTGAGCTCCTACGAGCAGTACTTC. As protein: CASRGSSLSSYEQYF.

V is TRBV10-3 and J is TRBJ2-6; possible D gene TRBD1, 6 bases. Germline loops: CDR1 ENHRY, CDR2 SYGVKD. The CDR3 totals 16 residues. Trimming shortened V by 4 bases and J by 0 bases, and 10 bases separated the two germline ends. Here the CDR3 reads CAISGIQGSGANVLTF. CDR3 in DNA: TGTGCCATCAGTGGGATACAGGGCTCTGGGGCCAACGTCCTGACTTTC.

The chain carries TRBV12-3 or TRBV12-4 and TRBJ2-2; D gene ambiguous. This CDR3 region has 14 residues. The V gene lost 7 bases and the J gene lost 7 bases, with 16 bases spanning the gap. The CDR3 loop reads CASTSYQVDGELFF. The CDR3 DNA sequence: TGTGCCAGCACTAGTTACCAGGTAGACGGGGAGCTGTTTTTT.

The chain couples TRBV4-2 to TRBJ2-3, with D unclear. The V end was cut by 0 bases, the J end by 0 bases, with 13 bases between. This CDR3 comprises 17 residues. In germline, CDR1 is LGHNA, CDR2 YNFKEQ. CDR3 region: CASSQDSHTFSTDTQYF. The CDR3 DNA is TGTGCCAGCAGCCAAGATTCCCACACTTTTAGCACAGATACGCAGTATTTT.

The J gene is TRBJ2-5, the V gene TRBV20-1; 13 bases fit TRBD2. Trimming cost V 1 base and J 4 bases; bases outside gene matches: 6. Germline assignment: CDR1 DFQATT and CDR2 SNEGSKA (reference sequence). The CDR3 runs to 16 residues. The CDR3: CSARGTSGSRGETQYF. The CDR3 DNA sequence: TGCAGTGCTAGAGGGACTAGCGGGAGTAGGGGAGAGACCCAGTACTTC.

The V gene is TRBV27, the J gene TRBJ2-3; D is unclear. CDR1 and CDR2 (germline): MNHEY, SMNVEV (reference sequence). The CDR3 spans 14 residues. Trimming stripped 6 bases from V and 2 bases from J, with 12 bases between. The CDR3 protein is CASRPLGFTDTQYF. CDR3 nucleotide sequence: TGTGCCAGCAGGCCCCTAGGATTCACAGATACGCAGTATTTT.

The V gene is TRBV6-1, the J gene TRBJ2-7; D possibly corresponds to TRBD2 (5 bases). CDR3 length: 15 amino acids. Trimming shortened V by 8 bases and J by 2 bases, and 19 bases separated the two germline ends. Germline lookup yields CDR1 MNHNS and CDR2 SASEGT. CDR3 amino acids: CASLSREGKPYEQYF. Written as DNA, the CDR3 is TGTGCCAGCCTCTCACGCGAGGGAAAGCCCTACGAGCAGTACTTC.

The rearrangement uses TRBV11-1 and TRBJ1-4; D is uncertain. V shed 8 bases and J shed 0 bases, with 13 bases lying between them. The length of the CDR3 is 15 residues. Germline V gene lookup returns CDR1 SGHAT and CDR2 FQDESV (reference sequence). CDR3 in DNA: TGTGCCAGCGCCTGGGCAGCCACAACTAATGAAAAACTGTTTTTT. It encodes CASAWAATTNEKLFF.

About this clonotype itself: A much larger clone differs from this one at a single base, so this may be a read error. Given the absence of the conserved phenylalanine or tryptophan at the CDR3 end, a read error is likely. The genes are TRBV2 and TRBJ2-5; 7 bases align to TRBD2. J lost 2 bases, V lost 8 bases, and 8 bases had no gene match. There are 14 residues in the CDR3. Germline assignment: CDR1 SNHLY and CDR2 FYNNEI. CDR3 bases: TGTGCCAGCTCGGCGGGAGAGGGTCAAGAGACCCAGTACCTC. Its protein is CASSAGEGQETQYL.

This rearrangement joins TRBV5-1 to TRBJ2-3; the D is unclear. With 0 bases removed from V and 1 base from J, the gap between germline ends came to 9 bases. Germline V lookup: CDR1 SGHRS, CDR2 YFSETQ. The CDR3 covers 15 residues. The CDR3 loop reads CASSLDPAGTDTQYF. CDR3 nucleotide sequence: TGCGCCAGCAGCTTGGATCCTGCTGGCACAGATACGCAGTATTTT.

The V gene is TRBV28, the J gene TRBJ1-1; possibly TRBD1 for D (6 bases). The CDR3 length is 15 residues. Germline V gene data show CDR1 as MDHEN and CDR2 as SYDVKM. V was shortened by 4 bases and J by 0 bases, with 12 bases between the two germline ends. CDR3 region: CASSSLQGMNTEAFF. The CDR3 DNA is TGTGCCAGCAGTTCCCTACAGGGTATGAACACTGAAGCTTTCTTT.

At least ten counts were recorded for this clonotype. This chain uses TRBV28 with TRBJ2-7; the D is unclear. The V and J ends lost 5 bases and 6 bases respectively, with 8 bases between them. The CDR3 is 11 amino acids. Looked up from germline, CDR1 is MDHEN and CDR2 is SYDVKM. Here the CDR3 DNA reads TGTGCCAGCAGTGAAGAAGGCGAGCAGTACTTC. It translates to CASSEEGEQYF.

A few counts support this clonotype. The CDR3 DNA sequence: TGTGCCAGTACTACGAGTCTCCGGACAGGGGTCAACGAGCAGTACTTC. This codes for CASTTSLRTGVNEQYF. This chain links TRBV19 with TRBJ2-7; 9 nucleotides line up with TRBD1. The germline gives CDR1 LNHDA, CDR2 SQIVND (reference sequence). V shed 7 bases, J shed 5 bases, and the junction held 15 bases outside the gene matches. The CDR3 has 16 residues.

This clonotype was counted a few times. A much larger clone lies a single base off, so this may be a read error. This chain connects TRBV2 to TRBJ1-1; no clear D gene. The germline V gene encodes CDR1 SNHLY and CDR2 FYNNEI. Deletions cut 8 bases from V and 2 bases from J, with 6 bases between. The length of the CDR3 is 11 residues. This chain's CDR3 is CASALNTEAFF. For the CDR3, the DNA is TGTGCCAGCGCGCTAAACACTGAAGCTTTCTTT.

This clonotype was picked up a small number of times. The chain recombines TRBV29-1 with TRBJ1-1, with a tentative D call TRBD1 (5 bases). CDR3 size: 14 residues. The V end lost 7 bases, the J end lost 0 bases, and 15 bases lay between the germline ends. Germline V CDR1 and CDR2: SQVTM, ANQGSEA. The CDR3: CSAALGHLNTEAFF. The CDR3 DNA sequence: TGCAGCGCCGCCCTAGGACACTTGAACACTGAAGCTTTCTTT.

This clonotype was detected many times. This chain connects TRBV15 to TRBJ2-2; 7 bases line up with TRBD2. CDR1 LNHNV and CDR2 YYDKDF come from the germline V gene (reference sequence). CDR3 length: 15 residues. V trimming: 6 bases; J trimming: 6 bases; junction bases outside the gene matches: 10. The CDR3 DNA follows: TGTGCCACCAGTGGGAGTGGTCTAGCGGCCGGGGAGCTGTTTTTT. It encodes CATSGSGLAAGELFF.

V gene TRBV6-1 combines with J gene TRBJ1-2; no clear D. Germline CDR1 is MNHNS and CDR2 is SASEGT. Trimming cost V 2 bases and J 3 bases, with 7 bases left between them. This CDR3 has 13 residues. CDR3 coding DNA: TGTGCCAGCAGTGAAAACCTGGACTATGGCTACACCTTC. Translating it yields CASSENLDYGYTF.